Detailed here is one T cell receptor (beta chain). This receptor's antigen is unknown. No clone much larger than this one lies a single base away; base qualities are absent. The source of the sample is a study of T cells in Graves' hyperthyroidism and ophthalmopathy (dated by TCRdb to the late 2010s). Background on the whole study: Peripheral blood samples were taken at initial diagnosis, before any treatment was given. TCR V-J signatures able to tell the groups apart were searched for in a discovery cohort of 95 or so patients, of whom more than 40 had Graves' ophthalmopathy and 55 to 65 had stable Graves' hyperthyroidism. Prospective prediction of ophthalmopathy was tested in an independent validation cohort of 18 to 20 hyperthyroidism patients and 17 patients who later progressed to ophthalmopathy. The approximately 95 discovery patients were divided at random into training and test sets in a 7:3 ratio. In about 6 Graves' hyperthyroidism patients, the study also compared T-cell repertoires from thyroid tissue with T-cell repertoires from blood. Once sampling was done, hyperthyroidism patients were given methimazole at a starting dose of 30 mg daily, whereas ophthalmopathy patients were given high-dose intravenous methylprednisolone. The paper reports TCR Vbeta CDR3 sequencing of more than 120 peripheral blood samples: approximately 43 ophthalmopathy, roughly 74 hyperthyroidism and some 17 progressor patients.

The TCR beta CDR3 regions were amplified from RNA transcripts. For the first round of RT-PCR on the TCR CDR3, the HTBI primer set was used together with the Qiagen OneStep RT-PCR kit. The libraries were constructed in a second round of multiplex PCR and then size-selected and purified. The libraries were sequenced on an Illumina HiSeq2000 using paired-end 100 bp reads. As for how the authors treated the data: SOAPnuke was used to process the raw data, with reads discarded if the reads contained adapters or uncalled bases, had a mean Phred below 15, or lacked an exact constant-primer or identifier match. High-quality paired reads were merged with COPE v1.2.5, and unique nucleotide sequences were defined as clonotypes. MiTCR v1.1 was used to align clonotypes to the IMGT TRBV, TRBD and TRBJ reference segments. Only V-J combinations with frequency above 0.0001, covering about 99% of repertoires, were analysed. The TCS score was defined as F50 (clonal expansion) divided by E x V (chaos), with BLOSUM62-based TCRdist calculated between CDR3 peptides within each V-J. Welch's t-statistics and random forest reduced 450 to 600 V-J features to under 15, which were used in a naive Bayes classifier (R e1071). TCRdb ran its own pipeline on the public reads, namely fastp trimming at Q25 and MiXCR clone calling, and kept in-frame beta chains. When rows share a CDR3 protein, they turn into one entry using the most common DNA and genes. In this record, the V and J calls reflect TCRdb's handling and not the investigators' own analysis. The sample contains under 400,000 distinct CDR3 sequences, about 25% of them found a single time. In total, the top ten clones hold more than 60% of the sample.

Graves' hyperthyroidism was defined as stable when no progression to ophthalmopathy occurred over 18 months of follow-up. Hyperthyroidism patients were newly diagnosed, had a disease duration of under 2 months, and were aged 18 to 65 years. The study excluded patients with uncontrolled infections, other autoimmune diseases, pregnancy or lactation. Diagnoses were established on the basis of clinical symptoms, serum thyroxine and TRAb, thyroid ultrasound, and orbital computed tomography. Ficoll-Paque density gradient centrifugation was used to isolate PBMCs from approximately 10 ml of fresh peripheral blood. Total RNA was extracted using Trizol reagent, and RNA quality was assessed on an Agilent 2100 Bioanalyzer. Study-wide conclusions, independent of this receptor: A model built on a 13 V-J signature distinguished ophthalmopathy from stable hyperthyroidism, reaching roughly 88% sensitivity and around 81% specificity in cross-validation and 80%/75% in testing. Most expanded thyroid clonotypes (frequency above 0.001) were also found in blood, which suggests that blood repertoires may mirror thyroid immune responses. In validation, the model predicted progression to ophthalmopathy a median of roughly 6.2 months before onset, with roughly 70% sensitivity and roughly 77% specificity. Sample size was not statistically predetermined, and blinding of investigators to group allocation was not performed.

Germline trimming: 4 bases from V, 2 bases from J; junction bases outside gene matches: 4. Including cysteine and phenylalanine, the CDR3 has 15 amino acids. The retained sequence is limited to the CDR3, 45 bases, with the frame set at the first base. The germline V gene encodes CDR1 SGHRS and CDR2 YFSETQ. This chain is built from TRBV5-1 and TRBJ2-1; TRBD1 lines up with 9 middle nucleotides. Sequencing was carried out using blood. This sequence originates from a man aged 50-60 years with Graves' hyperthyroidism. The CDR3 region reads CASSRTGAPYNEQFF. At the DNA level, the sequence is TGCGCCAGCAGCCGGACAGGGGCCCCCTACAATGAGCAGTTCTTC.